This TCR beta chain came from a study of metastatic and nonmetastatic thyroid tumors. As for the study in general: The authors compared repertoires across blood and tumor or nodule tissue from malignant and benign thyroid patients.

TCRdb re-analyzed the PCR reads through MiXCR. Among more than 10,000 clones listed, under 25% were seen once. Trimming took 4 bases from V and 3 from J; bases not matched to a gene: 17. This CDR3 is built from 18 residues. The germline V gene encodes CDR1 PRHDT and CDR2 FYEKMQ (reference sequence). Before thyroid surgery, none of the patients had received any treatment. In the case of this clone: As the CDR3 is not closed by the conserved phenylalanine or tryptophan, this likely results from a read error.

The sequence was collected from a female donor with papillary thyroid cancer or a benign thyroid nodule (not recorded which). Some clones in this sample may be carry-over from other donors' samples. Sequencing input: adjacent normal tissue. The chain combines TRBV13 with TRBJ1-2; TRBD1 matches 7 bases. The CDR3 reads CASSSRGPKEGAYYGYTS. The CDR3 region has the DNA TGTGCCAGCAGCTCAAGAGGACCTAAAGAGGGGGCTTACTATGGCTACACCTCC.